This TCR beta chain was sequenced for a study of T cells in Graves' hyperthyroidism and ophthalmopathy (dated by TCRdb to between 2018 and 2021). A note on the overall study: Peripheral blood samples were taken at the time of initial diagnosis, prior to any treatment. To identify TCR V-J signatures that set the groups apart, the researchers used a discovery cohort of 100 patients, made up of roughly 40 with Graves' ophthalmopathy and about 59 with stable Graves' hyperthyroidism. Prospective prediction of ophthalmopathy was tested in an independent validation cohort consisting of under 20 hyperthyroidism patients and 15 or so patients who later progressed to ophthalmopathy. For training and testing, the 100 or so patients in the discovery cohort were randomly divided in a 7:3 ratio. In addition, the study compared T-cell repertoires in thyroid tissue and in blood from several Graves' hyperthyroidism patients. Once sampling was done, hyperthyroidism patients were given methimazole at a starting dose of 30 mg daily, whereas ophthalmopathy patients were given high-dose intravenous methylprednisolone. According to the paper, TCR Vbeta CDR3 sequencing was carried out on more than 120 peripheral blood samples, which came from 40 to 45 ophthalmopathy, some 73 hyperthyroidism and 17 progressor patients. Overall results and qualifications from the work: In validation, the model predicted progression to ophthalmopathy with about 71% sensitivity and about 72% specificity, a median of about 6.7 months before onset. Most expanded thyroid clonotypes (frequency above 0.001) were also detected in blood, a finding suggesting that blood repertoires may reflect thyroid immune responses. Sample size was not statistically predetermined, and investigators were not blinded to group allocation. In cross-validation, a model built on a 13 V-J signature told ophthalmopathy apart from stable hyperthyroidism with approximately 90% sensitivity and 81% to 82% specificity, and in testing the same model reached 80%/75%.

A patient counted as having stable Graves' hyperthyroidism if no progression to ophthalmopathy occurred over 18 months of follow-up. Hyperthyroidism patients were aged 18 to 65 years and newly diagnosed, with disease duration of less than 2 months. The study excluded patients with uncontrolled infections, other autoimmune diseases, pregnancy or lactation. Diagnoses relied on clinical symptoms, serum thyroxine and TRAb, thyroid ultrasound and orbital computed tomography. PBMCs were separated from about 10 ml of fresh peripheral blood using Ficoll-Paque density gradient centrifugation. Total RNA was extracted using Trizol reagent, and RNA quality was assessed on an Agilent 2100 Bioanalyzer. V is cut by 3 bases and J by 6 bases, and the space between the germline ends is 11 bases. CDR1 SQVTM and CDR2 ANQGSEA were looked up in the germline V gene. CDR3 length: 12 amino acids, cysteine to phenylalanine. The read is trimmed to its CDR3 DNA, 36 bases read in frame from base 1.

The TCR beta CDR3 regions were amplified from the RNA transcripts. For the first round of RT-PCR on the TCR CDR3, the HTBI primer set was used together with the Qiagen OneStep RT-PCR kit. Libraries were constructed in a second round of multiplex PCR, after which size selection and purification were carried out. Sequencing of the libraries was done on an Illumina HiSeq2000 using paired-end 100 bp reads. Turning to the authors' computational methods: Raw data were processed with SOAPnuke, discarding reads with adapters, uncalled bases, mean Phred below 15, or no exact constant-primer or identifier match. COPE v1.2.5 was used to merge the high-quality paired reads, and each unique nucleotide sequence was defined as a clonotype. Clonotypes were aligned to IMGT TRBV, TRBD and TRBJ reference segments using MiTCR v1.1. Only V-J combinations with frequency above 0.0001, covering 99.2% of repertoires, were analysed. A TCS score was defined as the ratio between F50 (clonal expansion) and ExV (chaos), using BLOSUM62-based TCRdist between CDR3 peptides within each V-J. Welch's t-statistics and random forest reduced 500 to 650 V-J features to under 15, which were used in a naive Bayes classifier (R e1071). The raw public reads went through TCRdb reprocessing: fastp at Q25, MiXCR clone calling, in-frame beta chains kept. Records with the same CDR3 protein are collapsed into one entry carrying the most frequent genes and DNA. The V and J calls follow TCRdb's processing rather than the paper's. The sample records approximately 480,000 distinct CDR3 sequences, 20% to 25% of which are singletons. The ten most abundant clones make up approximately 25% of the sample.

As for this clonotype: Its target antigen remains unknown. Base qualities were left out, and no much larger clone turns up one base away.

Input material: blood. The clonotype comes from a man aged 18-30 years with Graves' hyperthyroidism. Recombination connected TRBV29-1 to TRBJ1-2; TRBD1 is a weak D gene call, 6 bases matching. The sequence in DNA is TGCAGCGTTGACTACGGGGGCAATGGCTACACCTTC. This gives the protein CSVDYGGNGYTF. Supplemented by the reference TRBV29-1 and TRBJ1-2 proteins around the CDR3, the complete variable domain is SAVISQKPSRDICQRGTSLTIQCQVDSQVTMMFWYRQQPGQSLTLIATANQGSEATYESGFVIDKFPISRPNLTFSTLTVSNMSPEDSSIYLCSVDYGGNGYTFGSGTRLTVV.